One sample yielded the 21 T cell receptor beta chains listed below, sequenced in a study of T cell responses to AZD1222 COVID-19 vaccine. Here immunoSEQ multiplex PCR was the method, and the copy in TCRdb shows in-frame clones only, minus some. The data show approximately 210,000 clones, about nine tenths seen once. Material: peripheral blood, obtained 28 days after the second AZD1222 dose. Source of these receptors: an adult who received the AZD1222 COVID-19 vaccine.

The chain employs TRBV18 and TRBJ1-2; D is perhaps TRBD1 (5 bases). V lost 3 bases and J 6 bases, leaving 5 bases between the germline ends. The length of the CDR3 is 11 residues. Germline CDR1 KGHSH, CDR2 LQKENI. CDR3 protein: CASSPGHGYTF. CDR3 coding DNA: TGTGCCAGCTCACCGGGGCATGGCTACACCTTC.

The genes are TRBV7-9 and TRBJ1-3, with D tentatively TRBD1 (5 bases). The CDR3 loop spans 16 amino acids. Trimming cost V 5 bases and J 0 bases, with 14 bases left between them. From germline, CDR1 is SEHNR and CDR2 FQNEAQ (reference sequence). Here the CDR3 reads CASSRIGTASGNTIYF. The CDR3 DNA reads TGTGCCAGCAGCCGGATTGGGACGGCCTCTGGAAACACCATATATTTT.

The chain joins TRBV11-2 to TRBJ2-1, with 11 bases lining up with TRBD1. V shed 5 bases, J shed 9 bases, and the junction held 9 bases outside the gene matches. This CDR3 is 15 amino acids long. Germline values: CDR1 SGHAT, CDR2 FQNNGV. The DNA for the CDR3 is TGTGCCAGCAGCCGCCAGGGACAGGGGGGTAGTGAGCAGTTCTTC. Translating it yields CASSRQGQGGSEQFF.

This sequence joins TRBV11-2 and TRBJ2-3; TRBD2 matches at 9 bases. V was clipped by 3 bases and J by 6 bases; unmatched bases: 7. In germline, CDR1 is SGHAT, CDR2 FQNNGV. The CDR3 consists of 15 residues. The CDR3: CASSLAGGSFDTQYF. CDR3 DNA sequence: TGTGCCAGCAGCTTGGCGGGAGGGTCGTTTGATACGCAGTATTTT.

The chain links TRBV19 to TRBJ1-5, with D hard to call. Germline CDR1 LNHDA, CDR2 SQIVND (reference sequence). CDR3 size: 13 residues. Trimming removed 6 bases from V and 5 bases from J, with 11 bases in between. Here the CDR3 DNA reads TGTGCCAGTAGCCCAGCCAGTTATCAGCCCCAGCATTTT. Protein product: CASSPASYQPQHF. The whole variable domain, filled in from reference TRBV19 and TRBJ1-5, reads DGGITQSPKYLFRKEGQNVTLSCEQNLNHDAMYWYRQDPGQGLRLIYYSQIVNDFQKGDIAEGYSVSREKKESFPLTVTSAQKNPTAFYLCASSPASYQPQHFGDGTRLSIL.

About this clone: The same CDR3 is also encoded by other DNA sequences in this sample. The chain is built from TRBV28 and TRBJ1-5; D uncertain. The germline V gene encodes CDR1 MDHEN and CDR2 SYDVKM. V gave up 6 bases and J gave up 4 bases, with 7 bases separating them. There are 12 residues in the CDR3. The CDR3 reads CASRALNQPQHF. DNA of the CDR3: TGTGCCAGCAGGGCCCTTAATCAGCCCCAGCATTTT. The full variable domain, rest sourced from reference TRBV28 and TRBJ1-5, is DVKVTQSSRYLVKRTGEKVFLECVQDMDHENMFWYRQDPGLGLRLIYFSYDVKMKEKGDIPEGYSVSREKKERFSLILESASTNQTSMYLCASRALNQPQHFGDGTRLSIL.

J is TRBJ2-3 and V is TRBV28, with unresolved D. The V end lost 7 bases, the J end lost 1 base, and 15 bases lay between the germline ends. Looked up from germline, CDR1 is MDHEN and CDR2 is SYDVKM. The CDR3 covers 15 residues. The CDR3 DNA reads TGTGCCAGCACCGTCCGCTCCGAGGGCACAGATACGCAGTATTTT. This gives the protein CASTVRSEGTDTQYF.

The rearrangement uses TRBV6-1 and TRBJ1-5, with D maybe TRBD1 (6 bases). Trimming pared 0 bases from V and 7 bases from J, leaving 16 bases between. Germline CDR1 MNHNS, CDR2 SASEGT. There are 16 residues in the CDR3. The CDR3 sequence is CASSEAGGRSMQPQHF. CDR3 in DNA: TGTGCCAGCAGTGAAGCTGGGGGCCGATCAATGCAGCCCCAGCATTTT.

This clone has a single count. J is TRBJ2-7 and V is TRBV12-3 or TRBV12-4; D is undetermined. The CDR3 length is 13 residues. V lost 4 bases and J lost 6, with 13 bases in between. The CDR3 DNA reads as TGTGCCAGCAGTTACGGAGAAGGAGTCGAGCAGTACTTC. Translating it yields CASSYGEGVEQYF.

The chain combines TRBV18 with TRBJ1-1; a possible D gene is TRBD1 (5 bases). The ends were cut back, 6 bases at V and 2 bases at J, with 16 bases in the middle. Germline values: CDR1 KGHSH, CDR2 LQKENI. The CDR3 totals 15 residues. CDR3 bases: TGTGCCAGCTCCGCAAGATCAGGGCCCAACACTGAAGCTTTCTTT. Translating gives CASSARSGPNTEAFF. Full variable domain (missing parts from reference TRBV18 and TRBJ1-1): NAGVMQNPRHLVRRRGQEARLRCSPMKGHSHVYWYRQLPEEGLKFMVYLQKENIIDESGMPKERFSAEFPKEGPSILRIQQVVRGDSAAYFCASSARSGPNTEAFFGQGTRLTVV.

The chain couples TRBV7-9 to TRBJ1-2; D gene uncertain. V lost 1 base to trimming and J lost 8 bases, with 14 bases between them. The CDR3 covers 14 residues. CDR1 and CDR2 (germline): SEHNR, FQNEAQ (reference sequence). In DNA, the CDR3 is TGTGCCAGCAGCTTAGGGGGAAGTCATCGGGGCTACACCTTC. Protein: CASSLGGSHRGYTF.

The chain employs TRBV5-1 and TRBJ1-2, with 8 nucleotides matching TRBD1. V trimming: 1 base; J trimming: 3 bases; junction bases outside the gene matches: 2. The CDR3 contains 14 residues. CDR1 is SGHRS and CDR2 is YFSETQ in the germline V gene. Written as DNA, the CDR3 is TGCGCCAGCAGCTTGTGGGGACAGGACTATGGCTACACCTTC. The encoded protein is CASSLWGQDYGYTF.

The DNA of the CDR3 is TGTGCCAGCAGCTTAAGACAGGGGGCCGGTAATGAGCAGTTCTTC. Amino acids: CASSLRQGAGNEQFF. The rearrangement joins TRBV7-9 to TRBJ2-1, with 10 bases fitting TRBD1. V shed 2 bases and J 7 bases; nucleotides not matched to a gene: 5. This CDR3 has 15 amino acids. The germline V gene has CDR1 SEHNR and CDR2 FQNEAQ (reference sequence).

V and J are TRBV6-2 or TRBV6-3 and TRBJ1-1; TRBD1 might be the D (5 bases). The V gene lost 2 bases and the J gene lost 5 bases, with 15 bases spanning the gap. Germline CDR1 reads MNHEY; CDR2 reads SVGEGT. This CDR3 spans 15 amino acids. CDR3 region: CASSYPPGPGTEAFF. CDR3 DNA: TGTGCCAGCAGTTACCCCCCAGGGCCGGGGACTGAAGCTTTCTTT.

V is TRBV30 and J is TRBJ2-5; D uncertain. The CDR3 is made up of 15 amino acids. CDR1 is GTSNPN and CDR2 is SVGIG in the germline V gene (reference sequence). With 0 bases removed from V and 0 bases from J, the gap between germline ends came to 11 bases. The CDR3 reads CAWSVLGLNQETQYF. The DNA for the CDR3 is TGTGCCTGGAGTGTTCTTGGGCTGAACCAAGAGACCCAGTACTTC. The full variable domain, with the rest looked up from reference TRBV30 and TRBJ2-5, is SQTIHQWPATLVQPVGSPLSLECTVEGTSNPNLYWYRQAAGRGLQLLFYSVGIGQISSEVPQNLSASRPQDRQFILSSKKLLLSDSGFYLCAWSVLGLNQETQYFGPGTRLLVL.

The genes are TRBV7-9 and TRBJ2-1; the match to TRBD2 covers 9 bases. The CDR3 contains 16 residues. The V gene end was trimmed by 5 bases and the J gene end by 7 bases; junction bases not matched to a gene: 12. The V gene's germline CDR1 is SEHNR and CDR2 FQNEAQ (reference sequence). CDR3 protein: CASSLPVAGGRNEQFF. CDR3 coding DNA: TGTGCCAGCAGCCTCCCTGTGGCGGGAGGGAGAAATGAGCAGTTCTTC.

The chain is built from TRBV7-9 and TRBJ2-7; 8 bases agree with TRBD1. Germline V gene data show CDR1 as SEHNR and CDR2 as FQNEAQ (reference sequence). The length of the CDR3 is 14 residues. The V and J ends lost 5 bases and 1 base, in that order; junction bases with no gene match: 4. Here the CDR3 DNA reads TGTGCCAGCAGCCCCACAGGGGGATCCTACGAGCAGTACTTC. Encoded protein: CASSPTGGSYEQYF. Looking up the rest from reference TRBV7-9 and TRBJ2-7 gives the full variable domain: DTGVSQNPRHKITKRGQNVTFRCDPISEHNRLYWYRQTLGQGPEFLTYFQNEAQLEKSRLLSDRFSAERPKGSFSTLEIQRTEQGDSAMYLCASSPTGGSYEQYFGPGTRLTVT.

CDR3 coding DNA: TGTGCCAGCATGTTTAATGGGGAACAGGGCTCTGAAGCTTTCTTT. Protein product: CASMFNGEQGSEAFF. The chain carries TRBV27 and TRBJ1-1; maybe TRBD1 (6 bases). CDR1 and CDR2 from the germline V gene are MNHEY and SMNVEV (reference sequence). V was clipped by 7 bases and J by 6 bases, with 21 bases between them. CDR3 size: 15 residues.

As DNA, the CDR3 is TGTGCCAGTAGTATAGGGGCAGGGGACGGCCAGCCCCAGCATTTT. Its protein product is CASSIGAGDGQPQHF. J is TRBJ1-5 and V is TRBV19; D perhaps matches TRBD1 (6 bases). V was cut by 1 base and J by 7 bases, with 14 bases left in between. Germline V lookup: CDR1 LNHDA, CDR2 SQIVND (reference sequence). CDR3 size: 15 residues.

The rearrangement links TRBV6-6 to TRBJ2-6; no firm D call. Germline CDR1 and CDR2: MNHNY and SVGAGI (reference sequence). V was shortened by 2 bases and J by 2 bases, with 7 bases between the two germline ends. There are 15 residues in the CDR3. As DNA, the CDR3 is TGTGCCAGCAGTTACCACGCAACTGGGGCCAACGTCCTGACTTTC. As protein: CASSYHATGANVLTF.

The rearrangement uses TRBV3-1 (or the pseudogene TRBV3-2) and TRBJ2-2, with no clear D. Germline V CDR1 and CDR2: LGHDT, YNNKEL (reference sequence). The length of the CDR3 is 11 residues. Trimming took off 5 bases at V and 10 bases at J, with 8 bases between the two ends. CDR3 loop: CASSSEAELFF. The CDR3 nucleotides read TGTGCCAGCAGCTCGGAAGCGGAGCTGTTTTTT.